Each of the 30 T cell receptor beta chains below was sequenced from the same sample in a study of blood T cell repertoires in COVID-19. The table came from immunoSEQ multiplex PCR; TCRdb's copy has only in-frame clones and leaves some out. This sample has approximately 140,000 clones, with roughly 83% found just once. The sequencing sample was made of peripheral blood. Every receptor here comes from a woman over 75 with acute or convalescent COVID-19.

The chain couples TRBV19 to TRBJ2-1; 7 bases align to TRBD2. Germline-derived CDR1 and CDR2 are LNHDA and SQIVND (reference sequence). The CDR3 totals 15 residues. Germline trimming cut 6 bases from V and 12 bases from J; bases unmatched to any gene: 17. The CDR3, as DNA: TGTGCCAGTAGATCGTCCGGGAGCGGGACTGATGGGCAGTTCTTC. As protein: CASRSSGSGTDGQFF.

V gene TRBV6-6 combines with J gene TRBJ1-6, with no clear D. Germline V CDR1 and CDR2: MNHNY, SVGAGI (reference sequence). The CDR3 extends over 14 amino acids. Deletions cut 6 bases from V and 3 bases from J, with 9 bases between. This CDR3 reads CASSRADYNSPLHF. The CDR3 region has the DNA TGTGCCAGCAGCCGTGCAGACTATAATTCACCCCTCCACTTT.

The V call is TRBV5-1, the J call TRBJ2-3; 13 positions agree with TRBD2. Germline V gives CDR1 SGHRS, CDR2 YFSETQ. With 0 bases clipped from V and 5 bases from J, the junction kept 3 bases outside the gene matches. The CDR3 has 16 amino acids. For the CDR3, the DNA is TGCGCCAGCAGCTTGGAACTAGCGGGAGGGTTAGATACGCAGTATTTT. Translation: CASSLELAGGLDTQYF.

The chain uses TRBV29-1 and TRBJ1-5; 10 bases map to TRBD1. With V trimmed by 6 bases and J by 4 bases, 3 bases remained unmatched. Germline lookup yields CDR1 SQVTM and CDR2 ANQGSEA. The CDR3 is 13 amino acids. Written as DNA, the CDR3 is TGCAGCGTAGGGGACAGGGGTAATCAGCCCCAGCATTTT. This codes for CSVGDRGNQPQHF.

This clone was detected only a few times. This chain connects TRBV6-6 to TRBJ2-1; 9 nucleotides agree with TRBD2. Trimming removed 6 bases from V and 9 bases from J; junction bases left unmatched: 12. This CDR3 is 15 amino acids long. The germline V gene encodes CDR1 MNHNY and CDR2 SVGAGI (reference sequence). The chain's CDR3 is CASSPTGGRASEQFF. For the CDR3, the DNA is TGTGCCAGCAGCCCGACGGGCGGGAGGGCCAGTGAGCAGTTCTTC.

This chain links TRBV7-2 with TRBJ1-3, with 7 bases matching TRBD1. J gave up 0 bases and V 5 bases, and 4 bases lay outside the gene matches. This CDR3 region has 15 residues. Germline CDR1 reads SGHTA; CDR2 reads FQGNSA. CDR3 residues: CASSPDRSSGNTIYF. The DNA of the CDR3 is TGTGCCAGCAGCCCGGACAGGTCCTCTGGAAACACCATATATTTT.

This chain uses TRBV5-8 with TRBJ2-1; D is perhaps TRBD1 (5 bases). Trimming left V 1 base short and J 8 bases short, with 13 bases between. Germline V gene data show CDR1 as SGHTS and CDR2 as YDEGEE. This CDR3 is built from 14 residues. Here the CDR3 reads CASSLQGASDEQFF. CDR3 coding DNA: TGTGCCAGCAGCTTGCAGGGTGCCAGTGATGAGCAGTTCTTC.

The table lists this clone with a count of one. This same CDR3 is encoded by further DNA sequences in the sample. J is TRBJ2-5 and V is TRBV4-3, with 14 bases aligning to TRBD2. J gave up 5 bases and V 1 base, and 3 bases lay outside the gene matches. From germline, CDR1 is LGHNA and CDR2 YSLEER. This CDR3 is built from 16 residues. The CDR3 is CASSQGLAGGLETQYF. The CDR3 DNA reads TGCGCCAGCAGCCAAGGACTAGCGGGAGGGCTGGAGACCCAGTACTTC.

The genes are TRBV7-8 and TRBJ2-7; D may be TRBD1 (6 bases). The CDR3 has 14 residues. Between the trimmed V and J ends, which lost 5 bases and 4 bases, there was a span of 15 bases. Germline V gene sequence: CDR1 SGHVS, CDR2 FQNEAQ. The CDR3: CASSAIRGEYEQYF. In DNA, the CDR3 is TGTGCCAGCAGCGCGATCAGGGGAGAGTACGAGCAGTACTTC.

The chain combines TRBV3-1 (or the pseudogene TRBV3-2) with TRBJ2-5, with 12 bases that match TRBD2. Looked up from germline, CDR1 is LGHDT and CDR2 is YNNKEL (reference sequence). The CDR3 loop spans 16 amino acids. J was trimmed by 5 bases and V by 6 bases; bases with no gene match: 10. The CDR3 DNA sequence: TGTGCCAGCAGTTCTCTAGCGGGGGGGCCGTGGGAGACCCAGTACTTC. It specifies CASSSLAGGPWETQYF.

This chain joins TRBV7-2 and TRBJ1-6; no clear D. Per the germline V gene, CDR1 is SGHTA and CDR2 is FQGNSA. This CDR3 spans 11 amino acids. Trimming removed 5 bases from V and 13 bases from J, with 9 bases in between. CDR3 sequence reads: CASSLSFPLHF. CDR3 sequence (DNA): TGTGCCAGCAGCCTCAGTTTCCCCCTCCACTTT.

In this sample, this clone turned up a few times. V gene TRBV7-2 combines with J gene TRBJ2-3; D unresolved. V was shortened by 5 bases and J by 5 bases, with 11 bases between the two germline ends. Per germline, CDR1 SGHTA and CDR2 FQGNSA. The CDR3 has 13 residues. This CDR3 is CASSRSRGDTQYF. As DNA, the CDR3 is TGTGCCAGCAGCCGCTCCCGAGGAGATACGCAGTATTTT.

This chain joins TRBV3-1 (or the pseudogene TRBV3-2) and TRBJ1-1, with 8 bases lining up with TRBD1. CDR3 length: 13 amino acids. From germline, CDR1 is LGHDT and CDR2 YNNKEL (reference sequence). The J segment lost 1 base and the V segment lost 10 bases, leaving 5 bases of the junction unmatched. The CDR3 loop is CATSDRGNTEAFF. In DNA, the CDR3 is TGTGCCACCTCCGACAGGGGGAACACTGAAGCTTTCTTT.

The chain is built from TRBV4-1 and TRBJ1-4; D gene unclear. V lost 0 bases and J 2 bases, leaving 13 bases between the germline ends. This CDR3 spans 17 amino acids. Germline V lookup: CDR1 MGHRA, CDR2 YSYEKL. CDR3 sequence: CASSQERTLTTNEKLFF. The DNA of the CDR3 is TGCGCCAGCAGCCAAGAGCGCACCTTGACTACTAATGAAAAACTGTTTTTT.

V gene TRBV7-2 combines with J gene TRBJ2-1; 12 bases align to TRBD2. V shed 6 bases and J 9 bases; nucleotides not matched to a gene: 12. The CDR3 covers 16 residues. Germline CDR1 is SGHTA and CDR2 is FQGNSA. This CDR3 is CASRGGLAGLRGEQFF. DNA of the CDR3: TGTGCCAGCAGGGGGGGACTAGCGGGTTTGCGAGGTGAGCAGTTCTTC.

A few counts support this clone. V gene TRBV5-6 combines with J gene TRBJ1-1; TRBD1 matches at 7 bases. The trim removed 1 base at V and 3 bases at J, leaving 9 bases unmatched. Germline V CDR1 and CDR2: SGHDT, YYEEEE. This CDR3 is 16 amino acids long. CDR3 protein: CASSLLGGGSYTEAFF. The DNA of the CDR3 is TGTGCCAGCAGCTTGTTAGGAGGGGGCTCGTACACTGAAGCTTTCTTT.

The chain has TRBV5-6 and TRBJ1-1, with D unclear. The CDR3 has 14 residues. Germline CDR1 and CDR2: SGHDT and YYEEEE. The V end lost 5 bases, the J end lost 0 bases, and 11 bases lay between the germline ends. The CDR3 DNA follows: TGTGCCAGCAGACCAAGCCCCATGAACACTGAAGCTTTCTTT. Translation gives CASRPSPMNTEAFF.

This rearrangement joins TRBV6-5 to TRBJ1-1, with a tentative D call TRBD1 (6 bases). The ends were cut back, 6 bases at V and 2 bases at J, with 10 bases in the middle. Germline lookup yields CDR1 MNHEY and CDR2 SVGAGI. The CDR3 runs 13 residues. CDR3 coding DNA: TGTGCCAGCAGCTGGGACACTAACACTGAAGCTTTCTTT. Encoded protein: CASSWDTNTEAFF.

V is TRBV11-2 and J is TRBJ1-1; the D is unclear. The CDR3 sequence is 14 residues long. The germline V and J ends were trimmed by 5 bases and 8 bases, with 18 bases remaining between them. CDR1 and CDR2 from the germline V gene are SGHAT and FQNNGV. The CDR3: CASSLKELGREAFF. CDR3 bases: TGTGCCAGCAGCCTCAAAGAACTCGGTCGGGAAGCTTTCTTT.

The CDR3 DNA is TGTGCCAGCAGCTTAGCCCCTATGGAGCAGTACTTC. The encoded protein is CASSLAPMEQYF. This sequence joins TRBV7-9 and TRBJ2-7; no definite D call. CDR3 length equals 12 residues. Germline V gives CDR1 SEHNR, CDR2 FQNEAQ (reference sequence). V lost 0 bases and J lost 7, with 7 bases in between.

The V gene is TRBV20-1, the J gene TRBJ2-7, with a tentative D call TRBD2 (7 bases). Trimming stripped 5 bases from V and 4 bases from J, with 18 bases between. Germline CDR1 DFQATT, CDR2 SNEGSKA (reference sequence). The CDR3 length is 14 residues. CDR3 amino acids: CSAGGAGGAYEQYF. The CDR3 DNA is TGCAGTGCTGGTGGAGCTGGGGGGGCGTACGAGCAGTACTTC.

The genes are TRBV7-2 and TRBJ2-7; 13 bases fit TRBD2. This CDR3 has 15 amino acids. V trimming: 8 bases; J trimming: 7 bases; junction bases outside the gene matches: 11. CDR1 SGHTA and CDR2 FQGNSA come from the germline V gene. DNA for the CDR3: TGTGCCAGCTTCAAAGGACTAGCGGGAGCAGGGGAGCAGTACTTC. Translated: CASFKGLAGAGEQYF.

This sequence joins TRBV24-1 and TRBJ1-5, with 8 positions matching TRBD1. V dropped 3 bases and J dropped 0; count of bases not matched to a gene: 9. Germline V CDR1 and CDR2: KGHDR, SFDVKD. The CDR3 has 18 amino acids. DNA for the CDR3: TGTGCCACCAGTGATGATGACAGGGGCAGAAATAGCAATCAGCCCCAGCATTTT. This encodes CATSDDDRGRNSNQPQHF.

This chain links TRBV3-1 (or the pseudogene TRBV3-2) with TRBJ2-5; 7 positions match TRBD1. Per the germline V gene, CDR1 is LGHDT and CDR2 is YNNKEL (reference sequence). The CDR3 spans 15 residues. The junction had 6 bases not matched to a gene; V was cut back by 0 bases and J by 5 bases. CDR3 DNA sequence: TGTGCCAGCAGCCAAGAAGTAGGGGGCGCGGAGACCCAGTACTTC. Translation: CASSQEVGGAETQYF.

The V call is TRBV12-3 or TRBV12-4, the J call TRBJ1-2; 7 bases are shared with TRBD1. V lost 6 bases, J lost 6 bases, and 7 bases stayed unmatched. This CDR3 spans 13 amino acids. CDR3 protein: CASRGDSRNGYTF. The CDR3 coding sequence is TGTGCCAGCAGAGGGGACAGTAGAAATGGCTACACCTTC.

This clone has only one observation. V gene TRBV18 combines with J gene TRBJ1-2, with a possible D match to TRBD1 (5 bases). Germline CDR1 reads KGHSH; CDR2 reads LQKENI. V gave up 3 bases and J gave up 1 base, with 18 bases separating them. CDR3 length equals 17 residues. The CDR3: CASSPRQPEYNNYGYTF. The CDR3 DNA is TGTGCCAGCTCACCGAGACAGCCAGAGTACAATAACTATGGCTACACCTTC. Full variable domain (missing parts from reference TRBV18 and TRBJ1-2): NAGVMQNPRHLVRRRGQEARLRCSPMKGHSHVYWYRQLPEEGLKFMVYLQKENIIDESGMPKERFSAEFPKEGPSILRIQQVVRGDSAAYFCASSPRQPEYNNYGYTFGSGTRLTVV.

This sequence joins TRBV5-4 and TRBJ2-7; D may be TRBD1 (7 bases). V was pared by 2 bases and J by 2 bases, with 11 bases between. Germline CDR1 SGHNT, CDR2 YYREEE (reference sequence). The CDR3 has 14 amino acids. The CDR3 sequence is CASSFAGQPYEQYF. The DNA of the CDR3 is TGTGCCAGCAGCTTCGCGGGACAGCCCTACGAGCAGTACTTC.

The chain links TRBV15 to TRBJ1-1; TRBD1 matches 7 bases. The ends lost 5 bases at V and 4 bases at J; junction bases unmatched: 4. Germline assignment: CDR1 LNHNV and CDR2 YYDKDF (reference sequence). The CDR3 is made up of 13 amino acids. CDR3 sequence reads: CATSPAGGTEAFF. The CDR3 DNA follows: TGTGCCACCAGCCCCGCAGGGGGCACTGAAGCTTTCTTT. Filled out from reference TRBV15 and TRBJ1-1, the complete variable domain reads DAMVIQNPRYQVTQFGKPVTLSCSQTLNHNVMYWYQQKSSQAPKLLFHYYDKDFNNEADTPDNFQSRRPNTSFCFLDIRSPGLGDTAMYLCATSPAGGTEAFFGQGTRLTVV.

The V gene is TRBV5-1, the J gene TRBJ1-1; D not certain. V gave up 0 bases and J gave up 2 bases, with 5 bases separating them. This CDR3 has 13 residues. Germline V gives CDR1 SGHRS, CDR2 YFSETQ. The CDR3 nucleotides read TGCGCCAGCAGCTTGGACAGAAACACTGAAGCTTTCTTT. Encoded protein: CASSLDRNTEAFF.

V is TRBV7-9 and J is TRBJ2-1; D call uncertain. The V end lost 6 bases, the J end lost 5 bases, and 14 bases lay between the germline ends. This CDR3 has 14 residues. Germline V gene sequence: CDR1 SEHNR, CDR2 FQNEAQ (reference sequence). The CDR3 is CASRQTDLDNEQFF. The DNA of the CDR3 is TGTGCCAGCAGACAGACCGATTTGGACAATGAGCAGTTCTTC.